One sample yielded the 19 T cell receptor beta chains listed below, sequenced in a study of T-cell memory formation after mild COVID-19. TCRdb re-called the 5' RACE reads with MiXCR, one entry per CDR3 protein. The sample consists of over 300,000 distinct CDR3 sequences, 20% to 25% of them appearing once. Material: PBMCs or a T cell subset sorted from them (not recorded which). The receptor set was obtained from a man in his late teens or twenties who had mild COVID-19 (a few samples of this study predate the infection). Cell type and time point are not known.

The chain links TRBV10-3 to TRBJ1-2, with TRBD1 as a possible D gene (5 bases). The germline CDR1 and CDR2 sequences are ENHRY and SYGVKD. Deletions cut 8 bases from V and 0 bases from J, with 16 bases between. The CDR3 is made up of 15 amino acids. DNA for the CDR3: TGTGCCATCGTCCAGGGATTGGAATCTAACTATGGCTACACCTTC. It translates to CAIVQGLESNYGYTF.

The chain recombines TRBV12-3 or TRBV12-4 with TRBJ1-1; tentatively, D is TRBD1 (6 bases). The CDR3 length is 14 residues. V gave up 6 bases and J gave up 0 bases, with 11 bases separating them. The CDR3 DNA is TGTGCCAGCAGCCGTGACAGGCTGAACACTGAAGCTTTCTTT. Amino acid sequence: CASSRDRLNTEAFF.

Many counts were recorded for this clonotype. This sequence joins TRBV18 and TRBJ1-1; D ambiguous. V lost 1 base, J lost 4 bases, and 10 bases lay in between. Germline values: CDR1 KGHSH, CDR2 LQKENI. This CDR3 comprises 14 residues. DNA of the CDR3: TGTGCCAGCTCACCACTTTCGGACCTCACTGAAGCTTTCTTT. This encodes CASSPLSDLTEAFF. Complete variable domain (other parts from reference TRBV18 and TRBJ1-1): NAGVMQNPRHLVRRRGQEARLRCSPMKGHSHVYWYRQLPEEGLKFMVYLQKENIIDESGMPKERFSAEFPKEGPSILRIQQVVRGDSAAYFCASSPLSDLTEAFFGQGTRLTVV.

This clonotype has a handful of counts. The chain recombines TRBV5-1 with TRBJ2-1, with 7 nucleotides matching TRBD1. Germline V lookup: CDR1 SGHRS, CDR2 YFSETQ. The trim removed 5 bases at V and 10 bases at J, leaving 6 bases unmatched. The CDR3 is made up of 12 amino acids. The CDR3 here is CASRGGYLEQFF. CDR3 bases: TGCGCCAGCAGAGGGGGCTATCTCGAGCAGTTCTTC.

The chain employs TRBV11-2 and TRBJ2-1; perhaps D is TRBD1 or TRBD2 (5 bases each). The CDR3 is 12 amino acids. CDR1 and CDR2 (germline): SGHAT, FQNNGV. The CDR3 reads CAKGTIRNEQFF. CDR3 sequence (DNA): TGTGCAAAGGGGACCATCCGCAATGAGCAGTTCTTC.

This clonotype was seen more than once but under ten times. V usage is TRBV7-2 and J usage is TRBJ1-5, with D possibly matching TRBD1 (5 bases). CDR3 length: 14 amino acids. The germline V gene has CDR1 SGHTA and CDR2 FQGNSA. Deletions cut 5 bases from V and 4 bases from J, with 12 bases between. The CDR3 nucleotides are TGTGCCAGCAGCCTGGGACGGACTAATCAGCCCCAGCATTTT. It encodes CASSLGRTNQPQHF.

CDR3 loop: CASRAPTGGPTEAFF. DNA for the CDR3: TGTGCCAGCAGGGCTCCTACAGGGGGCCCCACTGAAGCTTTCTTT. J is TRBJ1-1 and V is TRBV28, with 9 bases that match TRBD1. V trimming: 6 bases; J trimming: 4 bases; junction bases outside the gene matches: 9. The CDR3 has 15 amino acids. Germline CDR1 and CDR2: MDHEN and SYDVKM.

This clonotype came up a few times. The chain employs TRBV7-9 and TRBJ2-7, with D possibly TRBD1 on 6 matching bases. Looked up from germline, CDR1 is SEHNR and CDR2 is FQNEAQ (reference sequence). This CDR3 is built from 14 residues. The V and J ends lost 5 bases and 2 bases respectively, with 13 bases between them. The CDR3 reads CASSTRTATYEQYF. In DNA, the CDR3 is TGTGCCAGCAGCACTCGGACAGCAACCTACGAGCAGTACTTC.

This clonotype was observed a few times. The V call is TRBV7-2, the J call TRBJ1-2; D gene ambiguous. Germline values: CDR1 SGHTA, CDR2 FQGNSA. There are 12 residues in the CDR3. Trimming left V 3 bases short and J 10 bases short, with 12 bases between. CDR3 loop: CASSFSNRLYTF. CDR3 DNA sequence: TGTGCCAGCAGCTTCAGTAATCGGCTCTACACCTTC.

The chain uses TRBV6-6 and TRBJ2-1; D gene uncertain. The V end was cut by 0 bases, the J end by 7 bases, with 1 base between. This CDR3 contains 11 residues. The germline V gene encodes CDR1 MNHNY and CDR2 SVGAGI (reference sequence). Here the CDR3 DNA reads TGTGCCAGCAGTTACTCAAATGAGCAGTTCTTC. Its translation: CASSYSNEQFF.

The chain combines TRBV5-1 with TRBJ2-2; unclear D gene. The CDR3 is 15 residues long. CDR1 SGHRS and CDR2 YFSETQ come from the germline V gene. V lost 4 bases and J lost 2, with 12 bases in between. DNA of the CDR3: TGCGCCAGCAGCCCCCAAAGGCTTAACACCGGGGAGCTGTTTTTT. Its translation: CASSPQRLNTGELFF.

The J gene is TRBJ2-3, the V gene TRBV20-1, with D perhaps matching TRBD2 (5 bases). The V gene's germline CDR1 is DFQATT and CDR2 SNEGSKA (reference sequence). Trimming shortened V by 3 bases and J by 2 bases, and 21 bases separated the two germline ends. The CDR3 totals 17 residues. The CDR3 nucleotides read TGCAGTGCTAGTATTTTGGCGGACTTACCACTCACAGATACGCAGTATTTT. Protein product: CSASILADLPLTDTQYF.

The rearrangement uses TRBV5-1 and TRBJ1-1; TRBD1 aligns across 12 bases. The CDR3 is 16 residues long. With 3 bases clipped from V and 3 bases from J, the junction kept 6 bases outside the gene matches. Germline V CDR1 and CDR2: SGHRS, YFSETQ. CDR3 DNA: TGCGCCAGCAGCTCGGGACAGGGGGCGCGTTACACTGAAGCTTTCTTT. Its translation: CASSSGQGARYTEAFF.

CDR3 loop: CASSTRTGNTGELFF. CDR3 nucleotide sequence: TGTGCCAGCAGCACGCGGACAGGAAACACCGGGGAGCTGTTTTTT. The chain employs TRBV11-2 and TRBJ2-2; the match to TRBD1 covers 7 bases. This CDR3 has 15 residues. Per germline, CDR1 SGHAT and CDR2 FQNNGV. J was trimmed by 2 bases and V by 5 bases; bases with no gene match: 5.

Concerning this clonotype itself: The junction departs from the called germline gene at one end, perhaps through a read error. The gene calls are TRBV7-3 and TRBJ2-3; D unclear. The germline V gene encodes CDR1 SGHTA and CDR2 FQGTGA. The CDR3 contains 15 residues. CDR3 protein: CASILFGVSTDTQYF. CDR3 bases: TGTGCCAGCATCTTATTTGGCGTAAGCACAGATACGCAGTATTTT.

The chain carries TRBV4-1 and TRBJ2-2, with D possibly being TRBD2 (5 bases). V was cut by 4 bases and J by 0 bases, with 12 bases left in between. The CDR3 spans 16 residues. Germline V gives CDR1 MGHRA, CDR2 YSYEKL. In DNA form, the CDR3 reads TGCGCCAGCAGCCGTACCGGGGTCGCGAACACCGGGGAGCTGTTTTTT. As protein: CASSRTGVANTGELFF.

This clonotype has only a few counts. The rearrangement uses TRBV29-1 and TRBJ2-7; 9 nucleotides match TRBD1. J was trimmed by 5 bases and V by 7 bases; bases with no gene match: 6. The V gene's germline CDR1 is SQVTM and CDR2 ANQGSEA. The CDR3 is made up of 12 amino acids. CDR3 sequence: CSAHRGQDEQYF. As DNA, the CDR3 is TGCAGCGCTCACAGGGGGCAGGACGAGCAGTACTTC.

This clonotype was found many times. V and J are TRBV30 and TRBJ1-1, with a possible D match to TRBD1 (6 bases). There are 11 residues in the CDR3. Per germline, CDR1 GTSNPN and CDR2 SVGIG (reference sequence). V lost 0 bases and J 10 bases, leaving 9 bases between the germline ends. DNA for the CDR3: TGTGCCTGGAGTGTTGGGGGGGCAGCTTTCTTT. Its translation: CAWSVGGAAFF. The full variable domain, completed using reference TRBV30 and TRBJ1-1, is SQTIHQWPATLVQPVGSPLSLECTVEGTSNPNLYWYRQAAGRGLQLLFYSVGIGQISSEVPQNLSASRPQDRQFILSSKKLLLSDSGFYLCAWSVGGAAFFGQGTRLTVV.

This clonotype occurred a few times. The chain carries TRBV5-1 and TRBJ1-1; possibly TRBD1 for D (6 bases). V lost 5 bases, J lost 5 bases, and 16 bases lay in between. This CDR3 is 14 amino acids long. Germline CDR1 SGHRS, CDR2 YFSETQ. The CDR3 sequence: CASRWGGPGTEAFF. The CDR3 nucleotides are TGCGCCAGCAGGTGGGGGGGCCCGGGTACTGAAGCTTTCTTT.